These 25 T cell receptor beta chains originate from one sample sequenced in a study of liver allograft versus peripheral blood T cells. Study at large: In transplanted livers, T cell receptor repertoires were compared with those found in the recipients' peripheral blood.

One entry per CDR3 protein results from TCRdb running MiXCR on the reads. Of roughly 1,200 distinct CDR3 sequences listed, roughly 14% were seen once; the top ten hold roughly a sixth. The receptors were sampled from a human patient who had a liver transplant. Some of the T cells might come from the graft donor.

This clonotype was observed once. This chain joins TRBV28 and TRBJ1-1; no clear D gene. This CDR3 has 13 amino acids. Germline loops: CDR1 MDHEN, CDR2 SYDVKM. The germline V and J ends were trimmed by 8 bases and 4 bases, with 14 bases remaining between them. CDR3 nucleotide sequence: TGTGCCAGCCTTACAGCCCTTGGCACTGAAGCTTTCTTT. Protein product: CASLTALGTEAFF.

A remark on this clonotype: This likely stems from a read error, as it lies one base from a far larger clone. Lacking the conserved final phenylalanine or tryptophan, this CDR3 likely reflects a read error. This chain connects TRBV6-1 to TRBJ1-2, with 10 bases identical to TRBD1. Germline V gene data show CDR1 as MNHNS and CDR2 as SASEGT. The CDR3 has 20 amino acids. The trim removed 5 bases at V and 8 bases at J, leaving 26 bases unmatched. In DNA form, the CDR3 reads TGTGCCAGCAGTTACTCGTCCTTGGGGGCAAGAGTGGGACAGGGGAACGGCTACACCTAC. The encoded protein is CASSYSSLGARVGQGNGYTY.

This clonotype is judged large. The chain has TRBV7-2 and TRBJ1-5; D possibly corresponds to TRBD1 (5 bases). CDR3 size: 16 residues. Germline assignment: CDR1 SGHTA and CDR2 FQGNSA. V was trimmed by 3 bases and J by 1 base, leaving 13 bases between them. This CDR3 reads CASSFNTGGSNQPQHF. CDR3 sequence (DNA): TGTGCCAGCAGCTTTAATACGGGGGGGAGCAATCAGCCCCAGCATTTT.

V is TRBV10-2 and J is TRBJ1-1; 7 nucleotides line up with TRBD1. The CDR3 consists of 13 residues. V was pared by 0 bases and J by 6 bases, with 1 base of the junction left unmatched. Germline assignment: CDR1 WSHSY and CDR2 SAAADI. The CDR3 nucleotides read TGCGCCAGCAGTGAGTCAGGGGGCCCTGAAGCTTTCTTT. Protein sequence: CASSESGGPEAFF.

This clonotype is classed as medium-sized. The CDR3 sequence: CASSLGGLNYNEQFF. The CDR3 nucleotides are TGTGCCAGCAGCTTAGGAGGACTAAACTACAATGAGCAGTTCTTC. This chain joins TRBV7-2 and TRBJ2-1; TRBD2 might be the D (6 bases). V was shortened by 1 base and J by 3 bases, with 10 bases between the two germline ends. Looked up from germline, CDR1 is SGHTA and CDR2 is FQGNSA. The CDR3 contains 15 residues.

Sample share makes this clonotype medium-sized. CDR3 coding DNA: TGTGCCAGTAGAACACAGGGGGCCGCCGATCAGCCCCAGCATTTT. Protein sequence: CASRTQGAADQPQHF. The gene calls are TRBV19 and TRBJ1-5, with TRBD1 identical over 9 bases. Germline lookup yields CDR1 LNHDA and CDR2 SQIVND (reference sequence). Losses at the gene ends were 6 bases for V and 5 bases for J; bases not matched to a gene: 8. This CDR3 region has 15 residues.

This clonotype was seen a few times. The chain is built from TRBV19 and TRBJ2-3; unclear D gene. Germline CDR1 and CDR2: LNHDA and SQIVND (reference sequence). The CDR3 spans 15 residues. The V and J ends lost 2 bases and 2 bases respectively, with 11 bases between them. The CDR3 sequence is CASSIKVGYTDTQYF. Written as DNA, the CDR3 is TGTGCCAGTAGTATAAAGGTGGGGTACACAGATACGCAGTATTTT. The full variable domain, in which reference TRBV19 and TRBJ2-3 provide the parts outside the CDR3, is DGGITQSPKYLFRKEGQNVTLSCEQNLNHDAMYWYRQDPGQGLRLIYYSQIVNDFQKGDIAEGYSVSREKKESFPLTVTSAQKNPTAFYLCASSIKVGYTDTQYFGPGTRLTVL.

This clonotype was seen a handful of times. The chain joins TRBV3-1 to TRBJ1-1; possible D gene TRBD1, 5 bases. The ends were cut back, 1 base at V and 4 bases at J, with 10 bases in the middle. The germline V gene has CDR1 LGHDT and CDR2 YNNKEL (reference sequence). This CDR3 is 14 amino acids long. CDR3 protein: CASSQVEGATEAFF. CDR3 DNA sequence: TGTGCCAGCAGCCAAGTTGAAGGGGCCACTGAAGCTTTCTTT.

The chain couples TRBV3-2 to TRBJ2-5; no DNA check was done on the table's D call, TRBD2. TRBV3-2 is shown as a pseudogene. The CDR3 loop spans 20 amino acids. CDR3 nucleotides: TGTGCCAGCAGCCAAGGCCCAATCCGGACTAGCGGGAGTAATTTGGAGACCCAGTACTTC. It translates to CASSQGPIRTSGSNLETQYF.

This clonotype is categorized as medium-sized (0.01 to 0.1%). The rearrangement joins TRBV7-2 to TRBJ2-7; 9 bases agree with TRBD1. J was trimmed by 4 bases and V by 0 bases; bases with no gene match: 28. This CDR3 has 23 residues. Germline loops: CDR1 SGHTA, CDR2 FQGNSA. The CDR3 DNA reads as TGTGCCAGCAGCTTAGCGTTAAGATCCCGAGGACAGGGGCTCCCGGTCCGGCTTTACGAGCAGTACTTC. Its translation: CASSLALRSRGQGLPVRLYEQYF.

This clonotype is large (0.1 to 1%) within its sample. This chain uses TRBV18 with TRBJ2-7; tentatively, D is TRBD1 (5 bases). V lost 2 bases, J lost 2 bases, and 13 bases lay in between. Germline loops: CDR1 KGHSH, CDR2 LQKENI. The CDR3 covers 15 residues. The CDR3 DNA reads as TGTGCCAGCTCACCATCTTCCAGGGATGCCTACGAGCAGTACTTC. Residues: CASSPSSRDAYEQYF.

By sample fraction, this clonotype is medium-sized. The chain employs TRBV3-1 and TRBJ1-3; a weak D match, TRBD1 (6 bases). Per the germline V gene, CDR1 is LGHDT and CDR2 is YNNKEL (reference sequence). The germline V and J ends were trimmed by 4 bases and 2 bases, with 9 bases remaining between them. This CDR3 spans 14 amino acids. The CDR3 bases are TGTGCCAGCAGCCCGAGACAGGCTGGAAACACCATATATTTT. Encoded protein: CASSPRQAGNTIYF.

This clonotype qualifies as medium-sized (0.01 to 0.1%). The CDR3 coding sequence is TGTGCCAGCAGTTTTAGCCAGGGGAACACTGAAGCTTTCTTT. Its protein product is CASSFSQGNTEAFF. The V call is TRBV7-2, the J call TRBJ1-1, with D possibly TRBD1 on 5 matching bases. V was trimmed by 6 bases and J by 1 base, leaving 12 bases between them. The CDR3 spans 14 residues. Germline V gene data show CDR1 as SGHTA and CDR2 as FQGNSA.

By sample fraction, this clonotype is medium-sized. V and J are TRBV18 and TRBJ1-1; no clear D. Between the trimmed V and J ends, which lost 2 bases and 1 base, there was a span of 11 bases. CDR3 length: 15 residues. Germline V CDR1 and CDR2: KGHSH, LQKENI. CDR3 residues: CASSPSSRRNTEAFF. Written as DNA, the CDR3 is TGTGCCAGCTCACCATCTTCACGGAGGAACACTGAAGCTTTCTTT.

The V gene is TRBV12-3 or TRBV12-4, the J gene TRBJ1-1, with D unresolved. The CDR3 runs 14 residues. V was pared by 10 bases and J by 3 bases, with 18 bases between. The CDR3 DNA follows: TGTGCCACGGCCCTTTTGGGTCGGTACACTGAAGCTTTCTTT. This encodes CATALLGRYTEAFF.

This clonotype is classed as large. The CDR3 region has the DNA TGTGCCAGCAGCTTAGACAGGGTCGGACTGACGCATAATTCACCCCTCCACTTT. Encoded protein: CASSLDRVGLTHNSPLHF. The genes are TRBV11-2 and TRBJ1-6, with D perhaps matching TRBD1 (5 bases). CDR3 length: 18 residues. V lost 0 bases to trimming and J lost 5 bases, with 17 bases between them. CDR1 is SGHAT and CDR2 is FQNNGV in the germline V gene. Full variable domain (remainder filled in from reference TRBV11-2 and TRBJ1-6): EAGVAQSPRYKIIEKRQSVAFWCNPISGHATLYWYQQILGQGPKLLIQFQNNGVVDDSQLPKDRFSAERLKGVDSTLKIQPAKLEDSAVYLCASSLDRVGLTHNSPLHFGNGTRLTVT.

This clonotype is large. The rearrangement links TRBV7-9 to TRBJ1-6; D gene ambiguous. Germline lookup yields CDR1 SEHNR and CDR2 FQNEAQ (reference sequence). The CDR3 totals 12 residues. V lost 3 bases and J lost 7, with 4 bases in between. The CDR3 loop reads CASSFSNSPLHF. CDR3 coding DNA: TGTGCCAGCAGCTTCTCCAATTCACCCCTCCACTTT.

The CDR3 DNA is TGCAGTGCTAGAGGGGGCCAAGGCGGCGGGGAGCTGTTTTTT. Amino acids: CSARGGQGGGELFF. V is TRBV20-1 and J is TRBJ2-2, with D perhaps matching TRBD1 (5 bases). Germline CDR1 is DFQATT and CDR2 is SNEGSKA (reference sequence). This CDR3 has 14 amino acids. V dropped 1 base and J dropped 7 bases, with 13 bases sitting between them.

Only one count was recorded for this clonotype. This chain connects TRBV5-6 to TRBJ2-3; no reliable D call. Germline CDR1 is SGHDT and CDR2 is YYEEEE. V shed 0 bases and J shed 2 bases, with 7 bases lying between them. There are 14 residues in the CDR3. CDR3 coding DNA: TGTGCCAGCAGCTTGGAGTTGCACACAGATACGCAGTATTTT. This sequence encodes CASSLELHTDTQYF.

This clonotype qualifies as large. This chain connects TRBV6-5 to TRBJ1-6, with TRBD1 identical over 10 bases. V was pared by 7 bases and J by 7 bases, with 10 bases of the junction left unmatched. The CDR3 is made up of 16 amino acids. Germline-derived CDR1 and CDR2 are MNHEY and SVGAGI. DNA of the CDR3: TGTGCCAGCACCCTACACGGACAGGGGGGGAATTCACCCCTCCACTTT. It encodes CASTLHGQGGNSPLHF.

In this sample, this clonotype is medium-sized (0.01 to 0.1%). The CDR3 coding sequence is TGTGCCAGCAGTTCTAGCACAGATACGCAGTATTTT. It encodes CASSSSTDTQYF. J is TRBJ2-3 and V is TRBV11-2; D gene uncertain. Trimming removed 6 bases from V and 0 bases from J, with 4 bases in between. CDR3 length equals 12 residues. Germline CDR1 is SGHAT and CDR2 is FQNNGV.

This clonotype is medium-sized. The chain combines TRBV14 with TRBJ1-6, with D unclear. Between the trimmed V and J ends, which lost 4 bases and 6 bases, there was a span of 10 bases. The CDR3 is 14 amino acids. CDR1 is SGHDN, CDR2 FVKESK, per germline. CDR3 protein: CASSLLATNSPLHF. In DNA, the CDR3 is TGTGCCAGCAGCCTCTTAGCCACTAATTCACCCCTCCACTTT. Using reference TRBV14 and TRBJ1-6 for the parts outside the CDR3, the full variable domain is EAGVTQFPSHSVIEKGQTVTLRCDPISGHDNLYWYRRVMGKEIKFLLHFVKESKQDESGMPNNRFLAERTGGTYSTLKVQPAELEDSGVYFCASSLLATNSPLHFGNGTRLTVT.

As for this clonotype: The junction does not match germline at one end; this may be a read error. The rearrangement links TRBV2 to TRBJ2-7; D is uncertain. The CDR3 covers 11 residues. CDR1 SNHLY and CDR2 FYNNEI come from the germline V gene. The CDR3 coding sequence is TGTGTCAGCGATACCTCTCGAGAGCAGTACTTC. The encoded protein is CVSDTSREQYF. Filled out from reference TRBV2 and TRBJ2-7, the complete variable domain reads EPEVTQTPSHQVTQMGQEVILRCVPISNHLYFYWYRQILGQKVEFLVSFYNNEISEKSEIFDDQFSVERPDGSNFTLKIRSTKLEDSAMYFCVSDTSREQYFGPGTRLTVT.

This clonotype is labeled as medium-sized (0.01 to 0.1%). This chain uses TRBV6-6 with TRBJ1-1; maybe TRBD1 (5 bases). This CDR3 spans 14 amino acids. Trimming shortened V by 6 bases and J by 2 bases, and 13 bases separated the two germline ends. Germline loops: CDR1 MNHNY, CDR2 SVGAGI (reference sequence). The CDR3 loop is CASREQAPNTEAFF. The CDR3 nucleotides are TGTGCCAGCAGGGAACAGGCACCCAACACTGAAGCTTTCTTT.

V is TRBV7-2 and J is TRBJ1-1; 7 bases agree with TRBD1. After removal of 3 bases from V and 7 bases from J, the junction contained 5 bases not matched to a gene. Germline V lookup: CDR1 SGHTA, CDR2 FQGNSA. The CDR3 has 13 amino acids. The CDR3 region is CASSFDRESEAFF. Written as DNA, the CDR3 is TGTGCCAGCAGCTTCGACAGGGAGAGTGAAGCTTTCTTT. Supplemented by reference TRBV7-2 and TRBJ1-1, the full variable domain reads GAGVSQSPSNKVTEKGKDVELRCDPISGHTALYWYRQSLGQGLEFLIYFQGNSAPDKSGLPSDRFSAERTGGSVSTLTIQRTQQEDSAVYLCASSFDRESEAFFGQGTRLTVV.